Sequencing of this T cell receptor (beta chain) was carried out in a study of chemoradiotherapy in HPV16-positive cancers. Study-level background: A couple of HPV16-positive patients' cells yielded candidate HPV-specific clones and common motifs.

Trimming pared 2 bases from V and 0 bases from J, leaving 18 bases between. The CDR3 is made up of 17 amino acids. CDR1 SGHRS and CDR2 YFSETQ come from the germline V gene. This clone showed up just once. Its antigen is currently unknown. Study-wide results and caveats: Non-HPV-specific T cells did not expand in tumors during treatment, whereas candidate HPV-specific clones and E7-related motifs did. HPV-responsive T-cell expansion during chemoradiotherapy was linked to improved recurrence-free survival in HPV16-positive patients.

Sequencing was performed with immunoSEQ multiplex PCR; in TCRdb, only in-frame clones are kept and a portion is missing. The top ten clones hold roughly 9.6% of a sample with fewer than 16,000 clones, just under 80% of them seen once. This specimen was acquired from a patient who underwent chemoradiotherapy. This chain links TRBV5-1 with TRBJ2-7, with a possible D match to TRBD2 (7 bases). This clonotype was sampled from a human donor with HPV-associated anogenital cancer. CDR3 region: CASSLGRGLRDSYEQYF. The CDR3, as DNA: TGCGCCAGCAGCTTAGGGCGGGGGCTTCGGGACTCCTACGAGCAGTACTTC.